This T cell receptor beta chain was obtained from a study of shared clonotypes between healthy human individuals. Naive CD8 cells, CD45RO-negative and positively selected for CCR7, excluded terminally differentiated effector memory CD45RA+ cells. A note on this clone: Its antigen is not identified.

Assay used: immunoSEQ multiplex PCR; TCRdb lists only in-frame clones, some missing. The sample has roughly 2.1 million clones, under 95% seen once. The CDR3 sequence is 14 residues long. Germline V gene data show CDR1 as ENHRY and CDR2 as SYGVKD. With V trimmed by 8 bases and J by 6 bases, 5 bases remained unmatched. Study conclusions and caveats: Researchers found naive subsets generally carried larger estimated richness than memory subsets. Enrolling few donors narrowed the genetic and exposure-history diversity that was represented. Between a handful of donors, naive CD4 clonotypes were shared at a level of about 5.3%.

The source is a man in his late teens or twenties in good health. Some clones in this sample may be carry-over from other donors' samples. Input material: naive CD8+ T cells from PBMCs. The chain employs TRBV10-3 and TRBJ2-1; TRBD1 agrees at 12 bases. CDR3 sequence reads: CAIPGDRGLNEQFF. The CDR3 bases are TGTGCCATCCCGGGGGACAGGGGGCTCAATGAGCAGTTCTTC.